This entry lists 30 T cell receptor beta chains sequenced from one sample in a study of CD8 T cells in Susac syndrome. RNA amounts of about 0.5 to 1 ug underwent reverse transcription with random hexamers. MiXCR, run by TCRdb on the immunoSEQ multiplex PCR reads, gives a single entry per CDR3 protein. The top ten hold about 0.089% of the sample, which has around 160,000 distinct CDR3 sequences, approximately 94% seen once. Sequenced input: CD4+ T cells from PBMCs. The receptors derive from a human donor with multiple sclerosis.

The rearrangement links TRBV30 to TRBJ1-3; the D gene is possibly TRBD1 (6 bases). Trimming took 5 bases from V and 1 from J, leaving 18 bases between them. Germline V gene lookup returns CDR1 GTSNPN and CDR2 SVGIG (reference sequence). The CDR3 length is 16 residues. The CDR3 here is CAWRAPGGRSGNTIYF. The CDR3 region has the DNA TGTGCCTGGCGAGCGCCCGGGGGGCGATCTGGAAACACCATATATTTT.

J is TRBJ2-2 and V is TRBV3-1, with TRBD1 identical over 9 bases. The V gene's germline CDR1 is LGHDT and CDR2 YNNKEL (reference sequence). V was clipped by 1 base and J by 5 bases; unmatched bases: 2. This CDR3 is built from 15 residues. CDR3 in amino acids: CASSQGQGETGELFF. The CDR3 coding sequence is TGTGCCAGCAGCCAAGGACAGGGGGAGACCGGGGAGCTGTTTTTT.

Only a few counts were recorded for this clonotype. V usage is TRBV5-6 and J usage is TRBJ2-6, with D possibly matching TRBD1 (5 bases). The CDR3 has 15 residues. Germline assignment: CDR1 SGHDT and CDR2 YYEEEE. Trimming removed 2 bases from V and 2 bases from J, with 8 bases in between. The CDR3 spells CASSFQGAGANVLTF. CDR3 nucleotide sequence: TGTGCCAGCAGCTTTCAAGGGGCTGGGGCCAACGTCCTGACTTTC.

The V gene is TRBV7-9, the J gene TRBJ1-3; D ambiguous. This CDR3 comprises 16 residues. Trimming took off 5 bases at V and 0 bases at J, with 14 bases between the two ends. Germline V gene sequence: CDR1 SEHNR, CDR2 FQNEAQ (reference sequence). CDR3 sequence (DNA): TGTGCCAGCAGCCGGCCGGTCGGCCTCTCTGGAAACACCATATATTTT. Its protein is CASSRPVGLSGNTIYF.

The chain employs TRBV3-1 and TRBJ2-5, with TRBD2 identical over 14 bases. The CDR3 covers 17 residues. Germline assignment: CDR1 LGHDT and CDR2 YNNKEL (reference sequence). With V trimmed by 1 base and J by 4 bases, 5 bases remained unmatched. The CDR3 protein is CASSQGLAGGPRETQYF. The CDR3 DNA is TGTGCCAGCAGCCAAGGACTAGCGGGAGGGCCCCGAGAGACCCAGTACTTC.

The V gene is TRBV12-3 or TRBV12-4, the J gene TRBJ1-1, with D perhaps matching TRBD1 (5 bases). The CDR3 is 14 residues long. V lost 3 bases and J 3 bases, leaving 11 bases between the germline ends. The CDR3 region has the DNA TGTGCCAGCAGTTTTGGGGGAAGCGACACTGAAGCTTTCTTT. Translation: CASSFGGSDTEAFF.

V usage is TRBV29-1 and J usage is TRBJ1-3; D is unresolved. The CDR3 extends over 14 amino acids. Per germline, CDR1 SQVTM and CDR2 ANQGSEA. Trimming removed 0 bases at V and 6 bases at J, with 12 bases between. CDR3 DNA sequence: TGCAGCGTTGAAGAGAACTCAGGTCTAAACACCATATATTTT. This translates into CSVEENSGLNTIYF.

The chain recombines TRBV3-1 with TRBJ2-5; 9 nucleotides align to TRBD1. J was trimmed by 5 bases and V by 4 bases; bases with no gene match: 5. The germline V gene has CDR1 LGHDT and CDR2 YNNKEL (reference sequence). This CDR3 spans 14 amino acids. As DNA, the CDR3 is TGTGCCAGCAGCCTAACCGGGACAGGGGAGACCCAGTACTTC. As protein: CASSLTGTGETQYF.

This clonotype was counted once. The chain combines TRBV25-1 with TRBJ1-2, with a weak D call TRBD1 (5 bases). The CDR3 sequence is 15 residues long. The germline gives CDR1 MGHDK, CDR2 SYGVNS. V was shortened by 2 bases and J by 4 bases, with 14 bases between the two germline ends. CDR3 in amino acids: CASSEQGARAYGYTF. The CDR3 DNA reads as TGTGCCAGCAGTGAACAGGGAGCTAGGGCCTATGGCTACACCTTC.

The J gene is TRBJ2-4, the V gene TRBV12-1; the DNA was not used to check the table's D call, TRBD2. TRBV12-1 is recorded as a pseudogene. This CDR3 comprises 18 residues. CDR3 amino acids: CASSLPGLAGEAKNIQYF. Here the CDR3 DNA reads TGTGCCAGCAGCCTTCCGGGACTAGCGGGAGAGGCCAAAAACATTCAGTACTTC.

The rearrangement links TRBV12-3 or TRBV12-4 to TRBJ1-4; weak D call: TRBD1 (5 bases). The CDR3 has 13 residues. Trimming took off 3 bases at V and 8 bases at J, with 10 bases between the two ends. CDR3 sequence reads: CASSLWGEEKLFF. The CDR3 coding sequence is TGTGCCAGCAGTTTGTGGGGGGAAGAAAAACTGTTTTTT.

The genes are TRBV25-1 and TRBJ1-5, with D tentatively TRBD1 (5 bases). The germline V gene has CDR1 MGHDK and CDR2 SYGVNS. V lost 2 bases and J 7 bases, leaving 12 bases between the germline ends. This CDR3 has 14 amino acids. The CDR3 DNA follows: TGTGCCAGCAGTGAAGGATCGGGACGACAGCCCCAGCATTTT. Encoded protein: CASSEGSGRQPQHF.

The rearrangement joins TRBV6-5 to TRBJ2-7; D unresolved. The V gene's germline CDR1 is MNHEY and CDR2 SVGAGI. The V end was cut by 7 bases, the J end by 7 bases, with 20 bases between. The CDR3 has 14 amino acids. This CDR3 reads CASIRSRSATEQYF. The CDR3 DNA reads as TGTGCCAGCATCAGATCCAGGTCGGCGACGGAGCAGTACTTC.

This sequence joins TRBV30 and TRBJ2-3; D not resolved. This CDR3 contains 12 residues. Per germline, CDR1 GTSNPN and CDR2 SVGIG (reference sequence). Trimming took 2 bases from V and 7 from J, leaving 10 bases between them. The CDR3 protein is CAWSSNGNTQYF. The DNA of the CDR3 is TGTGCCTGGAGTAGTAACGGCAATACGCAGTATTTT.

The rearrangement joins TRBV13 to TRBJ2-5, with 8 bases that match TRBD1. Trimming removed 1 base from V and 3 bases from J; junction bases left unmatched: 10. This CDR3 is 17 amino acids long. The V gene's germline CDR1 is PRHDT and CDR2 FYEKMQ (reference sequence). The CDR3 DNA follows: TGTGCCAGCAGCTTAGTTGCAGGGGGCTCAACAAAAGAGACCCAGTACTTC. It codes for CASSLVAGGSTKETQYF.

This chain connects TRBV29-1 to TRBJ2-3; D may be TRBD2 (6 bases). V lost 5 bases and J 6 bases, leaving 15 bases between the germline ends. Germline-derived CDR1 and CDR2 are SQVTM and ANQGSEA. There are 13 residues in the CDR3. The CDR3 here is CSVPAGLMDTQYF. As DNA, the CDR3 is TGCAGCGTTCCGGCGGGGCTGATGGATACGCAGTATTTT.

The CDR3: CASSPGASGGEQFF. The CDR3 DNA sequence: TGTGCCAGCAGCCCCGGGGCGAGCGGCGGTGAGCAGTTCTTC. This chain uses TRBV3-1 with TRBJ2-1; either TRBD1 or TRBD2 may supply D (5 bases each). Germline-derived CDR1 and CDR2 are LGHDT and YNNKEL (reference sequence). This CDR3 is built from 14 residues. V dropped 4 bases and J dropped 9 bases, with 16 bases sitting between them.

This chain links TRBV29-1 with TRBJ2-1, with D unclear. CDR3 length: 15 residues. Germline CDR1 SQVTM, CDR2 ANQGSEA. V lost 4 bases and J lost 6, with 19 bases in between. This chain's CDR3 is CSVVGAGKGGNEQFF. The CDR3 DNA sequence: TGCAGCGTTGTTGGAGCCGGAAAAGGCGGCAATGAGCAGTTCTTC.

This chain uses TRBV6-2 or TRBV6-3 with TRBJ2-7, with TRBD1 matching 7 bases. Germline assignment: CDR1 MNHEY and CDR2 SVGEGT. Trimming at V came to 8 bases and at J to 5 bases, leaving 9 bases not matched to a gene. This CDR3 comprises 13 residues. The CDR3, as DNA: TGTGCCAGCCAGCACAGGGGTTCCAACGAGCAGTACTTC. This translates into CASQHRGSNEQYF.

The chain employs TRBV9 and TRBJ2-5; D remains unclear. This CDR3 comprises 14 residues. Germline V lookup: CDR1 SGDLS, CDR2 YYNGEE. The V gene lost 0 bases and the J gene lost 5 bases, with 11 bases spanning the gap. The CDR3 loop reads CASSVAPVWETQYF. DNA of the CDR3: TGTGCCAGCAGCGTAGCCCCCGTGTGGGAGACCCAGTACTTC.

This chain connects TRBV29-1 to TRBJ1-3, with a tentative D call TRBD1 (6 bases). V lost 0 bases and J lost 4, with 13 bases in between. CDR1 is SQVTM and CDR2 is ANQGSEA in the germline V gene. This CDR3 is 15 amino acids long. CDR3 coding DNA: TGCAGCGTTGAAGACCCAACAGGGTTGGGAAACACCATATATTTT. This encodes CSVEDPTGLGNTIYF.

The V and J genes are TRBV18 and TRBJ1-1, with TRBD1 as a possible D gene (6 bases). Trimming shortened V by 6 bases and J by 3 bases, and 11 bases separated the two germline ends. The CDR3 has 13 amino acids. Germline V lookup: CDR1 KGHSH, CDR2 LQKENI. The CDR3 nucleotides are TGTGCCAGCTCCGCTTCAGGGGACACTGAAGCTTTCTTT. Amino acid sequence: CASSASGDTEAFF.

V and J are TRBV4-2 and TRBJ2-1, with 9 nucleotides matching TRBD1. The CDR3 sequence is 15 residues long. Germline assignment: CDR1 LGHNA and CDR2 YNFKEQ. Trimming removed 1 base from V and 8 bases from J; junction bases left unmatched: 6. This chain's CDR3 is CASSQGGQGFDEQFF. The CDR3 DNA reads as TGTGCCAGCAGCCAAGGGGGACAGGGATTCGATGAGCAGTTCTTC.

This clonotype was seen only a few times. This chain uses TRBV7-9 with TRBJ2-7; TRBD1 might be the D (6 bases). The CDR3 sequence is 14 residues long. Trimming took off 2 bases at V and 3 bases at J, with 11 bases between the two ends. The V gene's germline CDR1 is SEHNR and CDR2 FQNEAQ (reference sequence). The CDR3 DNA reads TGTGCCAGCAGCTTAACCTCGGACAGCTACGAGCAGTACTTC. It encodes CASSLTSDSYEQYF.

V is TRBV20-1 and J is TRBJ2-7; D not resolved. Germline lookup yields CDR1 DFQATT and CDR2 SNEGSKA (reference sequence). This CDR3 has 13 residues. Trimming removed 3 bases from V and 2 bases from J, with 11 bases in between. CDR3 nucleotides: TGCAGTGCTAGTCCGCGCGAGGCCTACGAGCAGTACTTC. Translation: CSASPREAYEQYF.

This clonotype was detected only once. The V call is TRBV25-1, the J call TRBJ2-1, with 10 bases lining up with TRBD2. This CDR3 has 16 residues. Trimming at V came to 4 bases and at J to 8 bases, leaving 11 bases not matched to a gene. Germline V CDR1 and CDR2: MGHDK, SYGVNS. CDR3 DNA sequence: TGTGCCAGCAGTGCTTCAGGAGCGGGAGGGCGGGATGAGCAGTTCTTC. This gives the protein CASSASGAGGRDEQFF.

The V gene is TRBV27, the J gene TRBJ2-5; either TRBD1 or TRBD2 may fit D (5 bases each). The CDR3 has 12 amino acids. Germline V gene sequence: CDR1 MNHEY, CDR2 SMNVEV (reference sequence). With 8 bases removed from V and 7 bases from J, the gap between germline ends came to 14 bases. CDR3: CASWGTGGTQYF. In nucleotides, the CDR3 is TGTGCCAGCTGGGGGACCGGCGGGACCCAGTACTTC.

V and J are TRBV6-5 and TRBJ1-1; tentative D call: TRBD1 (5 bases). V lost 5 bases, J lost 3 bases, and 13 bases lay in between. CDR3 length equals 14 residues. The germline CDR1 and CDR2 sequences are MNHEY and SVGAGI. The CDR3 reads CASSPRDGYTEAFF. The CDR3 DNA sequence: TGTGCCAGCAGTCCTCGGGACGGATACACTGAAGCTTTCTTT.

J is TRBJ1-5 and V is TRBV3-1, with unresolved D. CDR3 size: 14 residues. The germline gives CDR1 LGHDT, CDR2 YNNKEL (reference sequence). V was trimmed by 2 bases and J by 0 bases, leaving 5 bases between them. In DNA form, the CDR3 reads TGTGCCAGCAGCCAAAGGGATAGCAATCAGCCCCAGCATTTT. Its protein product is CASSQRDSNQPQHF.

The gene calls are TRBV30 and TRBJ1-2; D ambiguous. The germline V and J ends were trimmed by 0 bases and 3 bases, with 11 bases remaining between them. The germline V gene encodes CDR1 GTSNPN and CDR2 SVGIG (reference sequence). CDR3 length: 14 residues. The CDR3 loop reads CAWSVRTRHYGYTF. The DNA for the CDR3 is TGTGCCTGGAGTGTACGAACCCGACACTATGGCTACACCTTC.